The 27 T cell receptor beta chains in this list originate from one sample, sequenced in a study of regulatory T cells in long-lasting Graves disease. Both iRepertoire HTBI primers and Arm-PCR of CDR3 regions were used to build the TCR beta libraries. MiXCR, applied by TCRdb to the multiplex PCR reads, yields one record per CDR3 protein. The sample has 350,000 to 450,000 distinct CDR3 sequences; less than 25% are singletons. Described time point: persistent/refractory GD, antithyroid drugs over 5 years with positive TRAb. The TCR library was made from RNA extracted from PBMCs. The starting material was peripheral blood mononuclear cells (PBMCs), obtained when the disease was refractory, from a patient treated with antithyroid drugs. The source of these receptors is a female donor with Graves disease.

The J gene is TRBJ2-6, the V gene TRBV7-9, with TRBD1 as a possible D gene (8 bases). Deletions cut 11 bases from V and 0 bases from J, with 29 bases between. Looked up from germline, CDR1 is SEHNR and CDR2 is FQNEAQ (reference sequence). CDR3 length equals 20 residues. Here the CDR3 reads CAPGGQAFALALSGANVLTF. The CDR3 bases are TGTGCCCCCGGGGGACAGGCCTTCGCACTAGCGCTCTCTGGGGCCAACGTCCTGACTTTC.

This sequence joins TRBV20-1 and TRBJ1-1; D uncertain. CDR1 is DFQATT and CDR2 is SNEGSKA in the germline V gene (reference sequence). The CDR3 length is 14 residues. Deletions cut 4 bases from V and 4 bases from J, with 16 bases between. The CDR3 reads CSATAPQWGTEAFF. CDR3 coding DNA: TGCAGTGCTACCGCCCCCCAGTGGGGCACTGAAGCTTTCTTT.

The chain links TRBV7-8 to TRBJ2-5; unclear D gene. V dropped 1 base and J dropped 1 base, with 13 bases sitting between them. This CDR3 has 16 residues. Germline V gene sequence: CDR1 SGHVS, CDR2 FQNEAQ. CDR3 DNA sequence: TGTGCCAGCAGCTTAGGGGCGAAACGTTTCCAAGAGACCCAGTACTTC. Protein product: CASSLGAKRFQETQYF.

This clonotype was observed many times. The rearrangement joins TRBV2 to TRBJ1-6; D ambiguous. V was clipped by 6 bases and J by 7 bases, with 22 bases between them. The CDR3 runs to 17 residues. Germline CDR1 reads SNHLY; CDR2 reads FYNNEI. The CDR3 bases are TGTGCCAGCAGGAAGGAATTTTGGCAGGAAGCAAATTCACCCCTCCACTTT. It translates to CASRKEFWQEANSPLHF.

The table lists this clonotype with many counts. The V call is TRBV11-2, the J call TRBJ2-7; 8 nucleotides agree with TRBD2. Germline V gene lookup returns CDR1 SGHAT and CDR2 FQNNGV. This CDR3 comprises 16 residues. V lost 3 bases and J lost 2; bases outside the gene matches: 9. DNA of the CDR3: TGTGCCAGCAGCTTGTCCTCTTGGGGACTAGCCTACGAGCAGTACTTC. This sequence encodes CASSLSSWGLAYEQYF.

There are many counts of this clonotype. This chain links TRBV7-9 with TRBJ2-7; a weak D match, TRBD1 (5 bases). There are 12 residues in the CDR3. Germline CDR1 is SEHNR and CDR2 is FQNEAQ (reference sequence). The V end was cut by 5 bases, the J end by 5 bases, with 10 bases between. The CDR3 loop reads CASSRTGNEQYF. The CDR3 DNA sequence: TGTGCCAGCAGCCGTACAGGTAACGAGCAGTACTTC.

The chain is built from TRBV6-2 or TRBV6-3 and TRBJ2-5; possibly TRBD1 for D (6 bases). With 3 bases removed from V and 2 bases from J, the gap between germline ends came to 13 bases. This CDR3 is 15 amino acids long. Germline-derived CDR1 and CDR2 are MNHEY and SVGEGT. CDR3 residues: CASSYWLDSQETQYF. The DNA for the CDR3 is TGTGCCAGCAGTTATTGGTTGGACAGTCAAGAGACCCAGTACTTC.

This clonotype was observed at least ten times. The CDR3 DNA reads as TGTGCCAGCAGCCCGGCGGTAGCAGGCGAGCAGTACTTC. The encoded protein is CASSPAVAGEQYF. The chain recombines TRBV7-6 with TRBJ2-7; D remains unclear. The V gene's germline CDR1 is SGHVS and CDR2 FNYEAQ. Trimming shortened V by 5 bases and J by 6 bases, and 14 bases separated the two germline ends. The CDR3 has 13 residues.

This clonotype was recorded at least ten times. This sequence joins TRBV7-9 and TRBJ2-7; perhaps TRBD1 as D (5 bases). The germline V gene encodes CDR1 SEHNR and CDR2 FQNEAQ (reference sequence). The CDR3 runs 15 residues. Between the trimmed V and J ends, which lost 5 bases and 0 bases, there was a span of 14 bases. CDR3 in amino acids: CASSHSQELSYEQYF. CDR3 bases: TGTGCCAGCAGCCATTCACAGGAACTCTCCTACGAGCAGTACTTC.

This clonotype was seen many times. The chain combines TRBV7-2 with TRBJ1-1; D call uncertain. This CDR3 has 14 amino acids. The V and J ends lost 3 bases and 2 bases respectively, with 10 bases between them. Germline CDR1 reads SGHTA; CDR2 reads FQGNSA. This chain's CDR3 is CASSFKAANTEAFF. The CDR3 DNA is TGTGCCAGCAGCTTTAAGGCAGCCAACACTGAAGCTTTCTTT.

This clonotype has more than one count but fewer than ten. V usage is TRBV6-2 or TRBV6-3 and J usage is TRBJ1-4; maybe TRBD1 (6 bases). The CDR3 is 14 residues long. Trimming took 6 bases from V and 5 from J, leaving 13 bases between them. Germline V CDR1 and CDR2: MNHEY, SVGEGT. CDR3: CASSSTGVNEKLFF. The DNA of the CDR3 is TGTGCCAGCAGCTCGACAGGCGTAAATGAAAAACTGTTTTTT.

This clonotype was seen many times. The chain carries TRBV7-2 and TRBJ1-5, with D possibly matching TRBD1 (5 bases). Germline V lookup: CDR1 SGHTA, CDR2 FQGNSA. Deletions cut 5 bases from V and 0 bases from J, with 8 bases between. The CDR3 is made up of 14 amino acids. CDR3 sequence reads: CASSGGNSNQPQHF. CDR3 in DNA: TGTGCCAGCAGCGGGGGGAATAGCAATCAGCCCCAGCATTTT.

V gene TRBV7-2 combines with J gene TRBJ1-1; TRBD1 might be the D (6 bases). V lost 4 bases and J lost 0, with 9 bases in between. The CDR3 length is 14 residues. Germline V gives CDR1 SGHTA, CDR2 FQGNSA. The CDR3: CASSSGHMNTEAFF. The DNA for the CDR3 is TGTGCCAGCAGCTCGGGACATATGAACACTGAAGCTTTCTTT.

This clonotype was seen many times. This chain uses TRBV29-1 with TRBJ1-1; TRBD1 matches at 8 bases. The CDR3 totals 13 residues. V shed 6 bases, J shed 1 base, and the junction held 4 bases outside the gene matches. CDR1 SQVTM and CDR2 ANQGSEA come from the germline V gene. CDR3 coding DNA: TGCAGCGTCACAGGGGGTACGAACACTGAAGCTTTCTTT. As protein: CSVTGGTNTEAFF.

The gene calls are TRBV6-2 or TRBV6-3 and TRBJ2-5; D unclear. This CDR3 is 14 amino acids long. From germline, CDR1 is MNHEY and CDR2 SVGEGT. Trimming pared 0 bases from V and 1 base from J, leaving 6 bases between. CDR3 sequence reads: CASSYSPSQETQYF. DNA for the CDR3: TGTGCCAGCAGTTACTCCCCCTCCCAAGAGACCCAGTACTTC.

This clonotype appeared a few times. The chain has TRBV4-2 and TRBJ2-7; D remains ambiguous. The V end was cut by 1 base, the J end by 6 bases, with 10 bases between. Germline assignment: CDR1 LGHNA and CDR2 YNFKEQ. CDR3 length: 13 residues. Here the CDR3 DNA reads TGTGCCAGCAGCCAAGCCGGAAGTAGCGAGCAGTACTTC. Translated: CASSQAGSSEQYF.

This clonotype was detected ten times or more. V and J are TRBV12-3 or TRBV12-4 and TRBJ2-7; TRBD1 aligns across 7 bases. V was clipped by 4 bases and J by 9 bases; unmatched bases: 9. The CDR3 contains 13 residues. In DNA form, the CDR3 reads TGTGCCAGCAGTTCACTAACAGGGGCCGGGCAGTACTTC. As protein: CASSSLTGAGQYF.

This clonotype was seen at least ten times. The V gene is TRBV6-1, the J gene TRBJ1-1; tentatively, D is TRBD1 (6 bases). Trimming removed 6 bases at V and 4 bases at J, with 18 bases between. Germline V gene sequence: CDR1 MNHNS, CDR2 SASEGT. CDR3 length: 15 residues. The CDR3 DNA reads as TGTGCCAGCAGACAAAAAGGGGGGGGGGTCACTGAAGCTTTCTTT. Its translation is CASRQKGGGVTEAFF.

The chain links TRBV10-2 to TRBJ2-2, with D uncertain. This CDR3 is 15 amino acids long. V lost 7 bases and J lost 2, with 14 bases in between. The germline V gene encodes CDR1 WSHSY and CDR2 SAAADI. For the CDR3, the DNA is TGCGCCAGCATAGCAGGACGCTCAAACACCGGGGAGCTGTTTTTT. Its translation is CASIAGRSNTGELFF.

This clonotype has a handful of counts. The chain links TRBV6-5 to TRBJ1-5; maybe TRBD1 (6 bases). V was trimmed by 4 bases and J by 7 bases, leaving 14 bases between them. CDR1 MNHEY and CDR2 SVGAGI come from the germline V gene. The CDR3 spans 14 residues. As DNA, the CDR3 is TGTGCCAGCAGTTTACAGGGCGATGGGCAGCCCCAGCATTTT. Translated: CASSLQGDGQPQHF.

The genes are TRBV7-8 and TRBJ2-7, with TRBD2 matching over 12 bases. This CDR3 comprises 18 residues. Trimming removed 3 bases from V and 4 bases from J; junction bases left unmatched: 13. Per germline, CDR1 SGHVS and CDR2 FQNEAQ. CDR3 region: CASSLNLGLAGGPYEQYF. For the CDR3, the DNA is TGTGCCAGCAGCTTGAACTTGGGGCTAGCGGGAGGGCCTTACGAGCAGTACTTC.

This chain joins TRBV6-5 and TRBJ1-1, with no clear D. V lost 0 bases and J 0 bases, leaving 2 bases between the germline ends. Germline loops: CDR1 MNHEY, CDR2 SVGAGI. The CDR3 consists of 13 residues. The CDR3 DNA reads as TGTGCCAGCAGTTACTCTGTGAACACTGAAGCTTTCTTT. Translation gives CASSYSVNTEAFF.

This clonotype came up many times. V gene TRBV7-8 combines with J gene TRBJ2-5, with a weak D call TRBD1 (5 bases). This CDR3 has 15 amino acids. CDR1 SGHVS and CDR2 FQNEAQ come from the germline V gene. Trimming cost V 1 base and J 2 bases, with 11 bases left between them. Here the CDR3 reads CASSLGQKIQETQYF. CDR3 DNA sequence: TGTGCCAGCAGCTTAGGACAGAAAATACAAGAGACCCAGTACTTC. Using reference TRBV7-8 and TRBJ2-5 for the parts outside the CDR3, the full variable domain is GAGVSQSPRYKVAKRGQDVALRCDPISGHVSLFWYQQALGQGPEFLTYFQNEAQLDKSGLPSDRFFAERPEGSVSTLKIQRTQQEDSAVYLCASSLGQKIQETQYFGPGTRLLVL.

This clonotype was observed at least ten times. This rearrangement joins TRBV6-2 or TRBV6-3 to TRBJ1-1; the D gene is possibly TRBD1 (6 bases). Germline lookup yields CDR1 MNHEY and CDR2 SVGEGT. Trimming pared 4 bases from V and 1 base from J, leaving 16 bases between. CDR3 length: 16 residues. The CDR3, as DNA: TGTGCCAGCAGTTCCCACCCAGGGGCGAGGAACACTGAAGCTTTCTTT. This codes for CASSSHPGARNTEAFF.

This clonotype was observed many times. This rearrangement joins TRBV7-9 to TRBJ2-5, with D tentatively TRBD1 (6 bases). The CDR3 runs to 16 residues. Trimming left V 2 bases short and J 2 bases short, with 15 bases between. CDR1 and CDR2 from the germline V gene are SEHNR and FQNEAQ (reference sequence). The CDR3 DNA follows: TGTGCCAGCAGCTTAAAGGGGGAGTTATTTCAAGAGACCCAGTACTTC. This translates into CASSLKGELFQETQYF.

This clonotype came up many times. V and J are TRBV18 and TRBJ1-2; D is unclear. Germline V gene data show CDR1 as KGHSH and CDR2 as LQKENI. The CDR3 extends over 13 amino acids. V lost 1 base and J 6 bases, leaving 9 bases between the germline ends. The CDR3 region has the DNA TGTGCCAGCTCACCACGAACAACCGATGGCTACACCTTC. This gives the protein CASSPRTTDGYTF.

This clonotype was seen ten or more times. The V call is TRBV12-3 or TRBV12-4, the J call TRBJ1-2, with D unresolved. This CDR3 comprises 12 residues. Deletions cut 2 bases from V and 6 bases from J, with 7 bases between. The CDR3 DNA reads as TGTGCCAGCAGTTTATCCGGGGATGGCTACACCTTC. Protein sequence: CASSLSGDGYTF.